This T cell receptor beta chain was identified during a study of preoperative IRX-2 immunotherapy in early breast cancer. As for treatment: preoperative locoregional IRX-2 cytokine immunotherapy. Preoperative locoregional IRX-2 cytokine immunotherapy was tested in the phase Ib source study. Generated by immunoSEQ multiplex PCR, the TCRdb table keeps only in-frame clones and is missing some. The sample has around 95,000 clones; about nine tenths are singletons. This CDR3 contains 15 residues. The chain is built from TRBV7-5 and TRBJ1-5; the table's D call, TRBD1, has no DNA check behind it. TRBV7-5 is a recognized pseudogene. The specimen was tumor tissue, collected after IRX-2 immunotherapy. The sequence was collected from a human donor with breast cancer. CDR3 residues: CASSLKGAGNQPQHF. CDR3 nucleotide sequence: TGTGCCAGCAGTTTGAAGGGGGCTGGCAATCAGCCCCAGCATTTT.